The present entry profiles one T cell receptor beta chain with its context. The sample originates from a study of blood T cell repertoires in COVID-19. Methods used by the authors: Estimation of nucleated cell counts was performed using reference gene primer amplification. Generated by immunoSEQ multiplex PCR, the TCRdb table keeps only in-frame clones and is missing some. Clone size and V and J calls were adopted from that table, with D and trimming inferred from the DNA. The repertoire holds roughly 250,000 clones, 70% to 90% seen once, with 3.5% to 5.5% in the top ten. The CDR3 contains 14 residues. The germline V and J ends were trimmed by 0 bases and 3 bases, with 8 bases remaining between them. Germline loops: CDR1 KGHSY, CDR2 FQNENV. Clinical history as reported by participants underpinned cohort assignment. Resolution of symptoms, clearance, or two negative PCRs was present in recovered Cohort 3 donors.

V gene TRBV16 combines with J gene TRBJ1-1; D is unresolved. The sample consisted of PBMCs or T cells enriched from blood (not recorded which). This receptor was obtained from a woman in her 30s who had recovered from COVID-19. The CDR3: CASSQSIGDTEAFF. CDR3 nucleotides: TGTGCCAGCAGCCAATCGATCGGGGACACTGAAGCTTTCTTT.